These 11 T cell receptor beta chains were all obtained from the same sample, sequenced in a study of low-dose radiotherapy and immunotherapy resistance in tumors. Stated time point: before trial treatment. It was with a constant-region primer and a V-primer adapter that TCRs were amplified over approximately 18 PCR cycles. TCRdb independently ran MiXCR on the reads; one entry per CDR3 protein. The table shows tens of thousands of distinct CDR3 sequences, with roughly 12% occurring only once. The sequencing used PBMCs, collected before treatment. The source is a female donor with ovarian cancer.

Points on this clonotype: The DNA is left out, because the CDR3 cannot be placed on it with certainty; the CDR3 is given as TCRdb lists it. The chain employs TRBV9 and TRBJ2-2; TRBD1 is the table's D call and was not checked against the DNA. Ends included, the CDR3 has 16 residues. CDR1 is SGDLS and CDR2 is YYNGEE in the germline V gene. CDR3: CASSSRGPGELFFFFF.

This clonotype occurred many times. V and J are TRBV29-1 and TRBJ1-2, with D uncertain. The germline gives CDR1 SQVTM, CDR2 ANQGSEA. The CDR3 is made up of 14 amino acids. Deletions cut 1 base from V and 6 bases from J, with 15 bases between. The CDR3 sequence is CSVEGWPPFDGYTF. The CDR3 DNA follows: TGCAGCGTTGAAGGTTGGCCGCCGTTCGATGGCTACACCTTC.

This clonotype was observed a handful of times. V usage is TRBV20-1 and J usage is TRBJ2-5; weak D call: TRBD2 (5 bases). Looked up from germline, CDR1 is DFQATT and CDR2 is SNEGSKA (reference sequence). Trimming removed 5 bases from V and 7 bases from J, with 26 bases in between. CDR3 length: 16 amino acids. CDR3 sequence reads: CSAPTSRDYPDGTQYF. The CDR3 DNA reads as TGCAGTGCTCCGACCTCCCGCGACTACCCGGACGGGACCCAGTACTTC.

This clonotype was seen many times. The J gene is TRBJ1-1, the V gene TRBV12-3 or TRBV12-4; the D is unclear. The V gene lost 6 bases and the J gene lost 1 base, with 12 bases spanning the gap. This CDR3 has 14 residues. This CDR3 reads CASSLISGNTEAFF. Here the CDR3 DNA reads TGTGCCAGCAGCCTTATATCCGGGAACACTGAAGCTTTCTTT.

This clonotype was recorded many times. The rearrangement joins TRBV24-1 to TRBJ1-2; 8 bases fit TRBD1. V lost 7 bases to trimming and J lost 4 bases; unmatched junction nucleotides: 4. The germline V gene encodes CDR1 KGHDR and CDR2 SFDVKD. This CDR3 contains 13 residues. CDR3 amino acids: CATSGTGPYGYTF. CDR3 nucleotides: TGTGCCACCAGCGGGACAGGACCCTATGGCTACACCTTC.

Ten or more counts support this clonotype. The chain recombines TRBV4-1 with TRBJ1-2; a possible D gene is TRBD1 (5 bases). The V end lost 10 bases, the J end lost 6 bases, and 18 bases lay between the germline ends. The germline gives CDR1 MGHRA, CDR2 YSYEKL. This CDR3 is 13 amino acids long. CDR3 DNA sequence: TGCGCCACCAGGCTATCCGGGGACGATGGCTACACCTTC. Its protein is CATRLSGDDGYTF.

This clonotype came up many times. This chain connects TRBV29-1 to TRBJ2-2, with 9 bases lining up with TRBD1. Trimming removed 3 bases from V and 5 bases from J; junction bases left unmatched: 10. This CDR3 is 16 amino acids long. Per germline, CDR1 SQVTM and CDR2 ANQGSEA. The CDR3, as DNA: TGCAGCGTTGACACCCAGGGACAGGGCACGACCGGGGAGCTGTTTTTT. It is translated as CSVDTQGQGTTGELFF.

This clonotype was picked up many times. The rearrangement links TRBV20-1 to TRBJ1-2; D not certain. Germline lookup yields CDR1 DFQATT and CDR2 SNEGSKA (reference sequence). This CDR3 has 14 residues. The germline V and J ends were trimmed by 1 base and 4 bases, with 13 bases remaining between them. The CDR3 nucleotides are TGCAGTGCTAGAGTCCCAGGACGGATCTATGGCTACACCTTC. Translation: CSARVPGRIYGYTF.

This clonotype was counted a few times. The chain couples TRBV30 to TRBJ2-7; weak D call: TRBD1 (5 bases). V was trimmed by 2 bases and J by 7 bases, leaving 15 bases between them. Germline CDR1 and CDR2: GTSNPN and SVGIG (reference sequence). The CDR3 consists of 13 residues. CDR3 in DNA: TGTGCCTGGAGTTTTCCAGGGATGGGGGAGCAGTACTTC. Its translation: CAWSFPGMGEQYF.

Many counts were recorded for this clonotype. V gene TRBV12-5 combines with J gene TRBJ1-5, with 12 nucleotides matching TRBD1. This CDR3 comprises 16 residues. Germline CDR1 LGHNT, CDR2 FRNRAP. With V trimmed by 0 bases and J by 7 bases, 4 bases remained unmatched. The CDR3 loop reads CASGLVLGTGGQPQHF. The DNA for the CDR3 is TGTGCTAGTGGTTTGGTACTGGGGACAGGGGGCCAGCCCCAGCATTTT.

The table lists this clonotype with a few counts. The genes are TRBV9 and TRBJ2-1; D remains ambiguous. Germline V gene data show CDR1 as SGDLS and CDR2 as YYNGEE. The germline V and J ends were trimmed by 0 bases and 1 base, with 8 bases remaining between them. This CDR3 comprises 15 residues. The CDR3 DNA reads as TGTGCCAGCAGCGTAGGCTCCCAGTCCTACAATGAGCAGTTCTTC. Its translation: CASSVGSQSYNEQFF. The whole variable domain, filled in from reference TRBV9 and TRBJ2-1, reads DSGVTQTPKHLITATGQRVTLRCSPRSGDLSVYWYQQSLDQGLQFLIQYYNGEERAKGNILERFSAQQFPDLHSELNLSSLELGDSALYFCASSVGSQSYNEQFFGPGTRLTVL.